This T cell receptor beta chain was found in a study of patients and donors after allogeneic stem cell transplantation. The ends were cut back, 6 bases at V and 5 bases at J, with 7 bases in the middle. The CDR3 covers 10 residues. Per the germline V gene, CDR1 is DFQATT and CDR2 is SNEGSKA (reference sequence). This clonotype was detected ten times or more. One entry per CDR3 protein results from TCRdb running MiXCR on the RT-PCR reads. The sample records 160,000 or so distinct CDR3 sequences, about 24% being singletons. The genes are TRBV20-1 and TRBJ1-1; the D is unclear. Sequencing was carried out using blood, either unsorted or a sorted T cell fraction (not recorded which). The clonotype comes from a human donor who was either an allogeneic HSCT recipient or a stem cell or donor lymphocyte infusion donor (not recorded which). It is not recorded whose cells these are; they may come from a transplant donor. The CDR3 coding sequence is TGCAGTGCCAGATGGACTGAAGCTTTCTTT. This gives the protein CSARWTEAFF.